Shown below are 23 T cell receptor beta chains from a single sample sequenced in a study of T-cell memory formation after mild COVID-19. TCRdb processed the 5' RACE reads anew with MiXCR; each CDR3 protein has one entry. The repertoire includes around 310,000 distinct CDR3 sequences, more than 15% of them detected once, and approximately 20% sits in the top ten. Sequenced sample: PBMCs or a T cell subset sorted from them (not recorded which). The receptors here all came from a man between 18 and 35 years old who had mild COVID-19 (a few samples of this study predate the infection). Cell type and time point are not known.

V gene TRBV5-6 combines with J gene TRBJ1-1; D unresolved. V was clipped by 2 bases and J by 8 bases, with 7 bases between them. CDR3 length: 11 amino acids. Germline V gene lookup returns CDR1 SGHDT and CDR2 YYEEEE. The CDR3 is CASSFALEAFF. The CDR3 DNA reads as TGTGCCAGCAGCTTCGCGTTAGAAGCTTTCTTT.

J is TRBJ2-3 and V is TRBV2; D unclear. Between the trimmed V and J ends, which lost 6 bases and 4 bases, there was a span of 8 bases. The V gene's germline CDR1 is SNHLY and CDR2 FYNNEI. This CDR3 is 12 amino acids long. CDR3 nucleotides: TGTGCCAGCAGAGAGAGGTCAGATACGCAGTATTTT. Translation: CASRERSDTQYF.

CDR3 residues: CSARSPSGGAFF. The CDR3 DNA reads TGCAGTGCTAGAAGTCCCTCGGGGGGGGCTTTCTTT. The rearrangement uses TRBV20-1 and TRBJ1-1, with D perhaps TRBD1 (5 bases). V shed 2 bases and J shed 11 bases, with 15 bases lying between them. The CDR3 extends over 12 amino acids. Germline V gives CDR1 DFQATT, CDR2 SNEGSKA (reference sequence).

This clonotype was observed a handful of times. The chain uses TRBV23-1 and TRBJ2-7; D not resolved. TRBV23-1 is given ORF status, its function remaining uncertain. CDR3 length: 15 residues. CDR3 residues: CASGHLTESPYEQYV. CDR3 DNA: TGCGCCAGCGGTCATTTGACCGAGTCTCCTTACGAGCAGTACGTC.

This clonotype was picked up many times. The V gene is TRBV9, the J gene TRBJ2-2; TRBD2 aligns across 9 bases. V was pared by 3 bases and J by 2 bases, with 8 bases of the junction left unmatched. This CDR3 spans 17 amino acids. CDR1 SGDLS and CDR2 YYNGEE come from the germline V gene. In DNA, the CDR3 is TGTGCCAGCAGCGACGTAGCGGGGGCCTTCAACACCGGGGAGCTGTTTTTT. Its translation is CASSDVAGAFNTGELFF.

The V call is TRBV6-2 or TRBV6-3, the J call TRBJ2-7; either TRBD1 or TRBD2 may supply D (7 bases each). This CDR3 has 15 amino acids. The germline gives CDR1 MNHEY, CDR2 SVGEGT. The V end lost 2 bases, the J end lost 4 bases, and 15 bases lay between the germline ends. The CDR3 DNA reads TGTGCCAGCAGTTACCCGACCAGGGGGGGATACGAGCAGTACTTC. Translated, it gives CASSYPTRGGYEQYF.

This clonotype was observed a few times. This chain connects TRBV7-2 to TRBJ2-7; TRBD1 agrees at 7 bases. Germline CDR1 and CDR2: SGHTA and FQGNSA. J lost 4 bases, V lost 5 bases, and 5 bases had no gene match. The CDR3 consists of 13 residues. CDR3 in amino acids: CASSRQGSYEQYV. The DNA for the CDR3 is TGTGCCAGCAGCCGACAGGGTTCGTACGAGCAGTACGTC.

The gene calls are TRBV5-5 and TRBJ1-5, with D possibly being TRBD1 (5 bases). The CDR3 is 14 amino acids. Trimming removed 7 bases from V and 6 bases from J, with 17 bases in between. The germline CDR1 and CDR2 sequences are SGHKS and YYEKEE (reference sequence). The CDR3 DNA reads as TGTGCCAGCGCCGGTGGGGGGTCGGGTCAGCCCCAGCATTTT. Translating it yields CASAGGGSGQPQHF.

This clonotype was seen repeatedly, ten times or more. The chain employs TRBV7-9 and TRBJ2-5; D ambiguous. The CDR3 extends over 14 amino acids. Germline V CDR1 and CDR2: SEHNR, FQNEAQ (reference sequence). With 5 bases removed from V and 4 bases from J, the gap between germline ends came to 14 bases. CDR3 in amino acids: CASSPTRKRETQYF. Written as DNA, the CDR3 is TGTGCCAGCAGCCCTACAAGGAAGCGAGAGACCCAGTACTTC.

Many counts were recorded for this clonotype. This chain uses TRBV20-1 with TRBJ2-3; D unclear. CDR3 length: 12 residues. Per germline, CDR1 DFQATT and CDR2 SNEGSKA (reference sequence). Trimming cost V 3 bases and J 6 bases, with 10 bases left between them. The DNA of the CDR3 is TGCAGTGCTAGGTCCAGCTTGGATACGCAGTATTTT. This gives the protein CSARSSLDTQYF.

The sample holds a few counts of this clonotype. The rearrangement joins TRBV5-5 to TRBJ2-2; 14 positions agree with TRBD2. Trimming took 4 bases from V and 8 from J; bases not matched to a gene: 7. The CDR3 extends over 16 amino acids. Germline CDR1 is SGHKS and CDR2 is YYEKEE (reference sequence). CDR3: CASSHGLAGGRGELFF. CDR3 bases: TGTGCCAGCAGCCATGGACTAGCGGGGGGCCGAGGGGAGCTGTTTTTT.

The J gene is TRBJ1-5, the V gene TRBV12-3 or TRBV12-4; a weak D match, TRBD1 (5 bases). V lost 5 bases and J lost 1, with 15 bases in between. The CDR3 extends over 16 amino acids. Written as DNA, the CDR3 is TGTGCCAGCAGTAATGGCGGGGGGGGAAGCAATCAGCCCCAGCATTTT. This codes for CASSNGGGGSNQPQHF.

The chain joins TRBV5-1 to TRBJ2-1, with D possibly being TRBD2 (7 bases). The V gene lost 2 bases and the J gene lost 2 bases, with 14 bases spanning the gap. The CDR3 spans 16 residues. CDR1 is SGHRS, CDR2 YFSETQ, per germline. This CDR3 reads CASSFFGGAPYNEQFF. CDR3 DNA sequence: TGCGCCAGCAGCTTCTTTGGGGGGGCCCCCTACAATGAGCAGTTCTTC.

This clonotype was detected many times. The chain uses TRBV7-9 and TRBJ2-1; D may be TRBD1 or TRBD2 (5 bases each). Trimming removed 3 bases from V and 4 bases from J, with 13 bases in between. The CDR3 contains 15 residues. The germline CDR1 and CDR2 sequences are SEHNR and FQNEAQ (reference sequence). The CDR3 protein is CASSLHGTVYNEQFF. The CDR3 DNA reads TGTGCCAGCAGCTTGCACGGGACGGTATACAATGAGCAGTTCTTC.

A few counts support this clonotype. The V call is TRBV24-1, the J call TRBJ2-3; D is unclear. Germline values: CDR1 KGHDR, CDR2 SFDVKD. CDR3 length: 13 amino acids. V was trimmed by 0 bases and J by 6 bases, leaving 6 bases between them. CDR3 nucleotide sequence: TGTGCCACCAGTGATTTGCTGGCGGATACGCAGTATTTT. As protein: CATSDLLADTQYF.

V is TRBV5-1 and J is TRBJ2-7; D remains ambiguous. CDR1 and CDR2 from the germline V gene are SGHRS and YFSETQ. V lost 0 bases and J lost 2, with 15 bases in between. The CDR3 runs 16 residues. CDR3 residues: CASSLGSAVLAYEQYF. The CDR3 bases are TGCGCCAGCAGCTTGGGATCGGCAGTCCTCGCCTACGAGCAGTACTTC.

This sequence joins TRBV5-1 and TRBJ2-1, with D possibly being TRBD1 (5 bases). Germline lookup yields CDR1 SGHRS and CDR2 YFSETQ. The CDR3 extends over 17 amino acids. Trimming stripped 4 bases from V and 0 bases from J, with 17 bases between. For the CDR3, the DNA is TGCGCCAGCAGCCGTGGGGCGTTTATGAGCTCCTACAATGAGCAGTTCTTC. Translating gives CASSRGAFMSSYNEQFF.

This clonotype occurred a few times. The chain links TRBV20-1 to TRBJ1-3, with D possibly TRBD1 on 6 matching bases. The CDR3 sequence is 15 residues long. Germline CDR1 and CDR2: DFQATT and SNEGSKA (reference sequence). Trimming shortened V by 7 bases and J by 0 bases, and 16 bases separated the two germline ends. The CDR3 DNA follows: TGCAGTGTAGCCGGGGGGGCTAACTCTGGAAACACCATATATTTT. It yields the protein CSVAGGANSGNTIYF.

The chain recombines TRBV3-1 with TRBJ1-1; maybe TRBD1 (5 bases). Germline lookup yields CDR1 LGHDT and CDR2 YNNKEL (reference sequence). Trimming took off 1 base at V and 11 bases at J, with 8 bases between the two ends. The CDR3 length is 11 residues. CDR3 nucleotides: TGTGCCAGCAGCCAAGCGGGGCGGGCTTTCTTT. Amino acid sequence: CASSQAGRAFF.

The chain joins TRBV7-2 to TRBJ2-1, with 8 bases matching TRBD1. The V gene end was trimmed by 1 base and the J gene end by 6 bases; junction bases not matched to a gene: 8. The CDR3 extends over 16 amino acids. Germline loops: CDR1 SGHTA, CDR2 FQGNSA. CDR3: CASSLGDRDRFNEQFF. The CDR3 DNA reads as TGTGCCAGCAGCTTAGGAGATAGGGACAGGTTCAATGAGCAGTTCTTC.

The chain is built from TRBV12-3 or TRBV12-4 and TRBJ1-3, with D tentatively TRBD1 (6 bases). V was clipped by 6 bases and J by 5 bases, with 14 bases between them. The CDR3 is 14 residues long. CDR3 nucleotide sequence: TGTGCCAGCAGCCCCAGGGGCAGGAGAAACACCATATATTTT. Amino acids: CASSPRGRRNTIYF.

The chain couples TRBV6-5 to TRBJ2-3, with TRBD1 identical over 8 bases. The germline gives CDR1 MNHEY, CDR2 SVGAGI. Unmatched junction bases numbered 4, after V lost 6 bases and J lost 2 bases. This CDR3 has 14 amino acids. The CDR3 sequence is CASRSTGVTDTQYF. CDR3 bases: TGTGCCAGCAGGTCGACAGGGGTCACAGATACGCAGTATTTT.

This clonotype was seen more than once but under ten times. The rearrangement uses TRBV5-1 and TRBJ1-1; 9 nucleotides agree with TRBD1. CDR3 length: 16 residues. With 4 bases clipped from V and 1 base from J, the junction kept 8 bases outside the gene matches. CDR1 and CDR2 from the germline V gene are SGHRS and YFSETQ. The CDR3 DNA sequence: TGCGCCAGCAGCCCGGACAGGGGATTCACGAACACTGAAGCTTTCTTT. Encoded protein: CASSPDRGFTNTEAFF.